These 18 T cell receptor beta chains came from one sample sequenced in a study of T-cell memory formation after mild COVID-19. TCRdb processed the 5' RACE reads anew with MiXCR; each CDR3 protein has one entry. The sample yields about 440,000 distinct CDR3 sequences, around 20% seen once. Sequencing input: PBMCs or a T cell subset sorted from them (not recorded which). The receptors were sampled from an adult woman who had mild COVID-19 (a few samples of this study predate the infection). Cell type and time point are not known.

V gene TRBV6-6 combines with J gene TRBJ1-5; D gene ambiguous. Trimming cost V 2 bases and J 6 bases, with 11 bases left between them. Germline CDR1 reads MNHNY; CDR2 reads SVGAGI (reference sequence). This CDR3 has 14 amino acids. The CDR3 nucleotides are TGTGCCAGCAGTTACGGGTTTGGGATTCAGCCCCAGCATTTT. Translated, it gives CASSYGFGIQPQHF.

J is TRBJ2-7 and V is TRBV19, with D perhaps given as TRBD1 or TRBD2 (5 bases each). This CDR3 has 12 amino acids. V was clipped by 7 bases and J by 5 bases, with 12 bases between them. Per germline, CDR1 LNHDA and CDR2 SQIVND (reference sequence). The CDR3 bases are TGTGCCAGTAAGCAGGGAGTGAACGAGCAGTACTTC. Amino acid sequence: CASKQGVNEQYF.

This clonotype appeared many times. The chain recombines TRBV20-1 with TRBJ2-7, with D tentatively TRBD1 (6 bases). This CDR3 comprises 11 residues. V was cut by 8 bases and J by 5 bases, with 13 bases left in between. The germline V gene encodes CDR1 DFQATT and CDR2 SNEGSKA (reference sequence). CDR3 coding DNA: TGCAGTCCAAAACAGGGTAACGAGCAGTACTTC. Translating it yields CSPKQGNEQYF.

The chain has TRBV7-8 and TRBJ2-2; 11 bases agree with TRBD2. In germline, CDR1 is SGHVS, CDR2 FQNEAQ. The CDR3 has 16 residues. V was pared by 5 bases and J by 7 bases, with 9 bases of the junction left unmatched. This CDR3 is CASSMIAGGFIGELFF. CDR3 sequence (DNA): TGTGCCAGCAGCATGATAGCGGGAGGGTTTATCGGGGAGCTGTTTTTT.

The V and J genes are TRBV12-3 or TRBV12-4 and TRBJ2-1; D is unclear. CDR3 size: 15 residues. The V end lost 5 bases, the J end lost 9 bases, and 20 bases lay between the germline ends. CDR3 protein: CASSPLVTRQGEQFF. For the CDR3, the DNA is TGTGCCAGCAGTCCCCTTGTGACCCGACAAGGTGAGCAGTTCTTC.

V gene TRBV7-9 combines with J gene TRBJ1-2; 8 bases are a match to TRBD1. This CDR3 spans 15 amino acids. V was pared by 5 bases and J by 4 bases, with 9 bases of the junction left unmatched. CDR1 and CDR2 from the germline V gene are SEHNR and FQNEAQ (reference sequence). CDR3 DNA: TGTGCCAGCAGCCGAACTCAGGGGGCCGGCTATGGCTACACCTTC. It encodes CASSRTQGAGYGYTF.

This clonotype was counted between two and nine times. V gene TRBV7-3 combines with J gene TRBJ2-2; D uncertain. The germline CDR1 and CDR2 sequences are SGHTA and FQGTGA. V lost 2 bases and J lost 5, with 9 bases in between. The CDR3 totals 14 residues. CDR3: CASSLFLGTGELFF. The CDR3 region has the DNA TGTGCCAGCAGCTTATTTTTAGGGACCGGGGAGCTGTTTTTT. Full variable domain (outside the CDR3, taken from reference TRBV7-3 and TRBJ2-2): GAGVSQTPSNKVTEKGKYVELRCDPISGHTALYWYRQSLGQGPEFLIYFQGTGAADDSGLPNDRFFAVRPEGSVSTLKIQRTERGDSAVYLCASSLFLGTGELFFGEGSRLTVL.

The chain uses TRBV6-2 or TRBV6-3 and TRBJ1-1; a possible D gene is TRBD1 (5 bases). The CDR3 covers 15 residues. Germline V gives CDR1 MNHEY, CDR2 SVGEGT. V lost 2 bases and J 4 bases, leaving 14 bases between the germline ends. Here the CDR3 DNA reads TGTGCCAGCAGTTACACCCCCAGGGAGGCCACTGAAGCTTTCTTT. Residues: CASSYTPREATEAFF.

This clonotype occurred a few times. V is TRBV5-1 and J is TRBJ2-7, with TRBD1 matching 8 bases. There are 15 residues in the CDR3. Looked up from germline, CDR1 is SGHRS and CDR2 is YFSETQ. V lost 1 base, J lost 1 base, and 4 bases stayed unmatched. As DNA, the CDR3 is TGCGCCAGCAGCTTGTCGGGACAGGTATCCTACGAGCAGTACTTC. This encodes CASSLSGQVSYEQYF.

This clonotype was counted between two and nine times. The gene calls are TRBV6-1 and TRBJ2-1; D is possibly TRBD1 or TRBD2 (5 bases each). In germline, CDR1 is MNHNS, CDR2 SASEGT. The CDR3 loop spans 15 amino acids. Trimming left V 6 bases short and J 6 bases short, with 18 bases between. The CDR3 is CASRKGAGGPNEQFF. Here the CDR3 DNA reads TGTGCCAGCAGAAAAGGGGCTGGCGGGCCCAATGAGCAGTTCTTC.

To note about this clonotype: Since a much larger clone is just one base distant, this may be a read error. The rearrangement links TRBV6-5 to TRBJ1-1, with 7 nucleotides matching TRBD1. Germline-derived CDR1 and CDR2 are MNHEY and SVGAGI. J gave up 0 bases and V 5 bases, and 3 bases lay outside the gene matches. This CDR3 has 14 residues. Here the CDR3 reads CASSHTGVNTEAFF. CDR3 DNA sequence: TGTGCCAGCAGTCATACAGGGGTGAACACTGAAGCTTTCTTT.

Only a few counts were recorded for this clonotype. The J gene is TRBJ1-1, the V gene TRBV5-5, with D possibly TRBD1 on 5 matching bases. The CDR3 sequence is 13 residues long. The germline V gene encodes CDR1 SGHKS and CDR2 YYEKEE (reference sequence). The V gene lost 4 bases and the J gene lost 3 bases, with 10 bases spanning the gap. In DNA, the CDR3 is TGTGCCAGCAGCCCCGACAGTGACACTGAAGCTTTCTTT. Amino acid sequence: CASSPDSDTEAFF.

This clonotype came up a few times. This chain joins TRBV12-3 or TRBV12-4 and TRBJ2-6; no definite D call. With 5 bases removed from V and 4 bases from J, the gap between germline ends came to 9 bases. The CDR3 covers 14 residues. The CDR3 sequence is CASSGFGGANVLTF. The CDR3 DNA reads as TGTGCCAGCAGTGGGTTCGGCGGGGCCAACGTCCTGACTTTC.

The chain recombines TRBV6-1 with TRBJ2-3; possibly TRBD1 or TRBD2 for D (5 bases each). The V end lost 2 bases, the J end lost 2 bases, and 17 bases lay between the germline ends. The CDR3 consists of 17 residues. Germline V gene lookup returns CDR1 MNHNS and CDR2 SASEGT. In DNA form, the CDR3 reads TGTGCCAGCAGTGAACTTGTGGGGACCGCCTCCACAGATACGCAGTATTTT. Its translation: CASSELVGTASTDTQYF.

The chain links TRBV12-3 or TRBV12-4 to TRBJ1-2; D gene ambiguous. V lost 5 bases to trimming and J lost 0 bases, with 16 bases between them. The length of the CDR3 is 16 residues. In nucleotides, the CDR3 is TGTGCCAGCAGTCCTACCCCAGCTGTTTCTAACTATGGCTACACCTTC. Encoded protein: CASSPTPAVSNYGYTF.

The rearrangement uses TRBV19 and TRBJ2-5; D possibly matches TRBD1 or TRBD2 (5 bases each). Germline V CDR1 and CDR2: LNHDA, SQIVND (reference sequence). The CDR3 is 15 amino acids. The V end was cut by 1 base, the J end by 4 bases, with 13 bases between. The CDR3 loop reads CASSIGGAARETQYF. DNA of the CDR3: TGTGCCAGTAGTATAGGAGGGGCGGCTCGAGAGACCCAGTACTTC.

The chain links TRBV3-1 to TRBJ2-3; D is ambiguous. V was shortened by 0 bases and J by 2 bases, with 6 bases between the two germline ends. The CDR3 has 14 residues. The germline V gene has CDR1 LGHDT and CDR2 YNNKEL (reference sequence). The CDR3: CASSQDSATDTQYF. The CDR3 bases are TGTGCCAGCAGCCAAGATAGTGCCACAGATACGCAGTATTTT.

The chain joins TRBV21-1 to TRBJ1-5. TRBV21-1 is a pseudogene locus. The CDR3 has 17 amino acids. The CDR3 protein is CASSAHRWGDSNQPQHF. In DNA form, the CDR3 reads TGTGCCAGCAGCGCCCATAGATGGGGAGATAGCAATCAGCCCCAGCATTTT.